Detailed here is one T cell receptor (beta chain). These data come from a study of blood T cell repertoires in COVID-19. Study summary: Acute and convalescent COVID-19 samples came from the United States, Italy and Spain. The cDNA or gDNA used as material had been derived from T cells, B-cell-depleted T cells, or PBMCs.

Original analysis: The authors estimated nucleated cell counts from reference gene primer amplification. Using immunoSEQ multiplex PCR, the repertoire was profiled, and TCRdb retains in-frame clones only, with some absent. The V and J calls and clone size come from that table; D and trimming were worked out from the DNA. The data show about 130,000 clones, about 86% seen once. CDR1 and CDR2 (germline): MNHNY, SVGAGI (reference sequence). V dropped 7 bases and J dropped 2 bases, with 11 bases sitting between them. The CDR3 has 13 residues. The rearrangement uses TRBV6-6 and TRBJ1-1; D is unclear. The sequenced material came from peripheral blood. This clonotype originated in a woman in her 50s with acute or convalescent COVID-19. The CDR3 DNA sequence: TGTGCCAGCACGGGCGGGTTTAACACTGAAGCTTTCTTT. This gives the protein CASTGGFNTEAFF.